This note documents a single TCR beta chain sequence. The record originates from a study of blood T cell repertoires in COVID-19. The overall study: Samples representing acute and convalescent COVID-19 were sourced from the United States, Italy and Spain.

In the original workflow: Amplifying reference gene primers gave estimates of nucleated cell counts. TCRdb keeps only in-frame clones here, not all; method: immunoSEQ multiplex PCR. Clonal size and the V and J genes are those of that table, whereas D and trimming came from the DNA. The repertoire includes about 89,000 clones, roughly four fifths of them detected once, and less than 11% sits in the top ten. The source material was peripheral blood. The TCR originated in a man in his 70s with acute or convalescent COVID-19.

This CDR3 is CASTSDRNTEAFF. CDR3 DNA: TGTGCCAGCACTTCAGACAGGAACACTGAAGCTTTCTTT. This sequence joins TRBV12-3 or TRBV12-4 and TRBJ1-1; D perhaps matches TRBD1 (5 bases). V dropped 7 bases and J dropped 1 base, with 10 bases sitting between them. This CDR3 is built from 13 residues.